This entry lists 19 T cell receptor beta chains sequenced from one sample in a study of shared clonotypes between healthy human individuals. Here immunoSEQ multiplex PCR was the method, and the copy in TCRdb shows in-frame clones only, minus some. Of millions of clones listed, just over 90% were seen once; the top ten hold over 0.12%. The sample comprised naive CD4+ T cells sorted from blood. Documented subset: CD45RA+ positively selected. Receptors originate from a man between 18 and 35 years old in good health.

The chain has TRBV7-8 and TRBJ2-2; 7 nucleotides align to TRBD1. The J segment lost 0 bases and the V segment lost 6 bases, leaving 4 bases of the junction unmatched. This CDR3 is built from 15 residues. Looked up from germline, CDR1 is SGHVS and CDR2 is FQNEAQ. In nucleotides, the CDR3 is TGTGCCAGCAGTACGGGGACAGCGAACACCGGGGAGCTGTTTTTT. This encodes CASSTGTANTGELFF.

J is TRBJ2-2 and V is TRBV11-3, with 8 bases fitting TRBD1. V trimming: 5 bases; J trimming: 0 bases; junction bases outside the gene matches: 5. Germline CDR1 SGHNT, CDR2 YENEEA. CDR3 length equals 16 residues. The CDR3 is CASSPGQGPNTGELFF. As DNA, the CDR3 is TGTGCCAGCAGCCCCGGACAGGGACCGAACACCGGGGAGCTGTTTTTT.

V usage is TRBV15 and J usage is TRBJ2-1; no clear D. CDR3 size: 14 residues. Germline CDR1 LNHNV, CDR2 YYDKDF (reference sequence). Trimming left V 5 bases short and J 1 base short, with 9 bases between. The CDR3 sequence: CATSEANSYNEQFF. The CDR3 bases are TGTGCCACCAGCGAGGCGAATTCCTACAATGAGCAGTTCTTC.

With regard to this clone: This same CDR3 is encoded by further DNA sequences in the sample. The chain joins TRBV2 to TRBJ1-5, with 7 positions matching TRBD1. This CDR3 region has 13 residues. Germline V gives CDR1 SNHLY, CDR2 FYNNEI. V was clipped by 5 bases and J by 5 bases; unmatched bases: 3. The CDR3: CASSRDRDQPQHF. The CDR3 nucleotides are TGTGCCAGCAGTCGCGACAGGGATCAGCCCCAGCATTTT.

J is TRBJ2-7 and V is TRBV28; a possible D gene is TRBD1 (6 bases). The V gene's germline CDR1 is MDHEN and CDR2 SYDVKM. The length of the CDR3 is 14 residues. V dropped 8 bases and J dropped 5 bases, with 19 bases sitting between them. The CDR3 loop is CASRTGTVLHEQYF. DNA for the CDR3: TGTGCCAGCCGAACAGGGACGGTGCTCCACGAGCAGTACTTC.

The chain links TRBV30 to TRBJ1-4; D unclear. V lost 5 bases to trimming and J lost 6 bases, with 7 bases between them. Germline V lookup: CDR1 GTSNPN, CDR2 SVGIG (reference sequence). The CDR3 spans 11 residues. CDR3 protein: CAWGEHEKLFF. The CDR3, as DNA: TGTGCCTGGGGAGAACATGAAAAACTGTTTTTT.

The CDR3 region is CASSRPGKTYEQYF. CDR3 in DNA: TGTGCCAGCAGTCGGCCGGGGAAAACCTACGAGCAGTACTTC. The V call is TRBV27, the J call TRBJ2-7, with a weak D call TRBD2 (5 bases). This CDR3 has 14 amino acids. Trimming stripped 5 bases from V and 2 bases from J, with 13 bases between. The germline gives CDR1 MNHEY, CDR2 SMNVEV (reference sequence).

The chain combines TRBV4-3 with TRBJ2-5, with 9 bases fitting TRBD2. Germline trimming cut 0 bases from V and 4 bases from J; bases unmatched to any gene: 9. This CDR3 comprises 17 residues. The germline gives CDR1 LGHNA, CDR2 YSLEER. CDR3 sequence (DNA): TGCGCCAGCAGCCAAGATTTGACTAGCGGACGAGGAGAGACCCAGTACTTC. This codes for CASSQDLTSGRGETQYF.

In this sample, this clone turned up once. The chain is built from TRBV7-3 and TRBJ2-7; 10 nucleotides align to TRBD1. This CDR3 has 17 amino acids. The V gene end was trimmed by 1 base and the J gene end by 7 bases; junction bases not matched to a gene: 13. The germline V gene encodes CDR1 SGHTA and CDR2 FQGTGA. CDR3 in amino acids: CASSLNSAGQGLREQYF. CDR3 nucleotide sequence: TGTGCCAGCAGCTTAAATTCGGCGGGACAGGGGCTTCGAGAGCAGTACTTC.

This chain links TRBV29-1 with TRBJ1-4, with D tentatively TRBD1 (5 bases). The germline V gene has CDR1 SQVTM and CDR2 ANQGSEA. The CDR3 runs 13 residues. V lost 7 bases and J 8 bases, leaving 17 bases between the germline ends. CDR3 DNA: TGCAGCGCAGGACCAGGGACGGGGGAAAAACTGTTTTTT. It is translated as CSAGPGTGEKLFF.

The chain uses TRBV9 and TRBJ2-7, with 7 bases aligning to TRBD1. The ends lost 0 bases at V and 4 bases at J; junction bases unmatched: 16. The CDR3 runs to 18 residues. From germline, CDR1 is SGDLS and CDR2 YYNGEE. Written as DNA, the CDR3 is TGTGCCAGCAGCGTAGTTTTTTTAAGGGGGCCCGCGGATTACGAGCAGTACTTC. Protein sequence: CASSVVFLRGPADYEQYF. The full variable domain, its missing parts supplied by reference TRBV9 and TRBJ2-7, is DSGVTQTPKHLITATGQRVTLRCSPRSGDLSVYWYQQSLDQGLQFLIQYYNGEERAKGNILERFSAQQFPDLHSELNLSSLELGDSALYFCASSVVFLRGPADYEQYFGPGTRLTVT.

CDR3 region: CASSQVPPTSGRAYEQYF. CDR3 nucleotides: TGCGCCAGCAGCCAAGTGCCCCCTACTAGCGGGAGGGCCTACGAGCAGTACTTC. The chain is built from TRBV4-3 and TRBJ2-7; 13 bases map to TRBD2. V gave up 1 base and J gave up 2 bases; unmatched junction bases: 8. The CDR3 loop spans 18 amino acids. Germline V CDR1 and CDR2: LGHNA, YSLEER.

V is TRBV2 and J is TRBJ1-2; perhaps TRBD1 as D (6 bases). The CDR3 spans 14 residues. From germline, CDR1 is SNHLY and CDR2 FYNNEI. The V end lost 3 bases, the J end lost 4 bases, and 12 bases lay between the germline ends. CDR3 amino acids: CASSDEGVGYGYTF. The CDR3 nucleotides are TGTGCCAGCAGTGATGAGGGGGTGGGCTATGGCTACACCTTC.

This clone has just one count. The V gene is TRBV6-4, the J gene TRBJ2-1; D is ambiguous. The germline V gene encodes CDR1 MRHNA and CDR2 SNTAGT. This CDR3 contains 13 residues. V lost 3 bases and J 2 bases, leaving 5 bases between the germline ends. DNA of the CDR3: TGTGCCAGCAGTGATACAGCCTACAATGAGCAGTTCTTC. The encoded protein is CASSDTAYNEQFF.

The V and J genes are TRBV20-1 and TRBJ2-1; no definite D call. The CDR3 covers 11 residues. CDR1 is DFQATT, CDR2 SNEGSKA, per germline (reference sequence). Trimming pared 3 bases from V and 9 bases from J, leaving 9 bases between. Here the CDR3 DNA reads TGCAGTGCTAGGAGTGATAGTGAGCAGTTCTTC. Protein product: CSARSDSEQFF.

This chain joins TRBV10-3 and TRBJ1-1, with D maybe TRBD1 (5 bases). This CDR3 has 14 residues. V lost 5 bases and J lost 1, with 11 bases in between. The germline CDR1 and CDR2 sequences are ENHRY and SYGVKD. The CDR3 DNA reads as TGTGCCATCAGTCCCGGGACGGGGAACACTGAAGCTTTCTTT. Translation: CAISPGTGNTEAFF.

This chain uses TRBV28 with TRBJ2-7; no clear D gene. There are 15 residues in the CDR3. The germline CDR1 and CDR2 sequences are MDHEN and SYDVKM. V dropped 5 bases and J dropped 3 bases, with 17 bases sitting between them. CDR3 sequence (DNA): TGTGCCAGCAGTAAAAGCTTCCCTCCAAACTACGAGCAGTACTTC. Encoded protein: CASSKSFPPNYEQYF.

A note on this clone: Other DNA sequences in this sample translate to the same CDR3. The chain carries TRBV18 and TRBJ1-1; the match to TRBD1 covers 7 bases. The CDR3 consists of 14 residues. V lost 3 bases to trimming and J lost 1 base; unmatched junction nucleotides: 2. In germline, CDR1 is KGHSH, CDR2 LQKENI. DNA of the CDR3: TGTGCCAGCTCACCCCAGGGGGGGAACACTGAAGCTTTCTTT. Residues: CASSPQGGNTEAFF.

The rearrangement links TRBV28 to TRBJ2-7; tentative D call: TRBD2 (7 bases). Germline assignment: CDR1 MDHEN and CDR2 SYDVKM. The CDR3 spans 14 residues. The V and J ends lost 5 bases and 2 bases respectively, with 13 bases between them. This CDR3 reads CASSGAGHTYEQYF. The CDR3, as DNA: TGTGCCAGCAGTGGAGCGGGACACACCTACGAGCAGTACTTC. Full variable domain (outside the CDR3, taken from reference TRBV28 and TRBJ2-7): DVKVTQSSRYLVKRTGEKVFLECVQDMDHENMFWYRQDPGLGLRLIYFSYDVKMKEKGDIPEGYSVSREKKERFSLILESASTNQTSMYLCASSGAGHTYEQYFGPGTRLTVT.